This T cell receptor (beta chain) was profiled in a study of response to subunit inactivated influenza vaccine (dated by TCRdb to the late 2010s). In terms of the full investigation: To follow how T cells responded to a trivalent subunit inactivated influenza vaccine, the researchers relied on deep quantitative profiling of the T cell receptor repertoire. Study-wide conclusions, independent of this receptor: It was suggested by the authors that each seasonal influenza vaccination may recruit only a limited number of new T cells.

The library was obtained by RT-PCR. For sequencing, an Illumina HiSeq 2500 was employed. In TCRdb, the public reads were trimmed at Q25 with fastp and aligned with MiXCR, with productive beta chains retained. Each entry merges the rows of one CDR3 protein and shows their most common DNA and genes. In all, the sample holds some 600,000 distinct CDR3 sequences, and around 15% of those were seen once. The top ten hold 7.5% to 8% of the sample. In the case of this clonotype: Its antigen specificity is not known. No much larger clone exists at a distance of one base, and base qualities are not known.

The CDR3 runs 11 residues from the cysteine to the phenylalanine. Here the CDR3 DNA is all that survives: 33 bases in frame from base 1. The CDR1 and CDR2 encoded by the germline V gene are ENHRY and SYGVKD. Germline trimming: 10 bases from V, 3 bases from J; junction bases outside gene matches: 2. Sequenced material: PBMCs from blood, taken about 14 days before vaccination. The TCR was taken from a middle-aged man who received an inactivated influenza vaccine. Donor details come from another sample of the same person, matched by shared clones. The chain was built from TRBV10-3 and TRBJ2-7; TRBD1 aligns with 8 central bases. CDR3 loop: CANGQGYEQYF. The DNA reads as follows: TGTGCCAACGGACAGGGCTACGAGCAGTACTTC.